The 5 T cell receptor beta chains in this list originate from one sample, sequenced in a study of T cell responses to AZD1222 COVID-19 vaccine. Sequenced by immunoSEQ multiplex PCR; TCRdb stores in-frame clones only, minus some. The table lists roughly 150,000 clones, 85% to 90% of them singletons. The sequenced sample was peripheral blood, obtained on day 0 of AZD1222 vaccination. The source of these receptors is an adult in good health.

The V call is TRBV9, the J call TRBJ1-1; D is unresolved. The V end was cut by 0 bases, the J end by 0 bases, with 12 bases between. The CDR3 length is 16 residues. Per the germline V gene, CDR1 is SGDLS and CDR2 is YYNGEE. The CDR3 region has the DNA TGTGCCAGCAGCGTAGCTTCGTGGCCTATGAACACTGAAGCTTTCTTT. The encoded protein is CASSVASWPMNTEAFF.

V and J are TRBV7-3 and TRBJ1-5; no clear D. V gave up 2 bases and J gave up 7 bases, with 6 bases separating them. Germline CDR1 and CDR2: SGHTA and FQGTGA. The CDR3 loop spans 12 amino acids. CDR3 sequence: CASSLRGQPQHF. For the CDR3, the DNA is TGTGCCAGCAGCTTACGTGGGCAGCCCCAGCATTTT.

The rearrangement uses TRBV5-6 and TRBJ2-7; D uncertain. Trimming removed 3 bases from V and 4 bases from J, with 5 bases in between. Germline lookup yields CDR1 SGHDT and CDR2 YYEEEE. This CDR3 has 11 residues. The DNA of the CDR3 is TGTGCCAGCAGCTACGGTTACGAGCAGTACTTC. Protein sequence: CASSYGYEQYF.

A single count supports this clone. DNA for the CDR3: TGTGCCAGCAGTACCACAGGGTTAGAGACCCAGTACTTC. Its protein is CASSTTGLETQYF. The J gene is TRBJ2-5, the V gene TRBV2; D possibly corresponds to TRBD1 (6 bases). Trimming shortened V by 5 bases and J by 4 bases, and 11 bases separated the two germline ends. Germline V gene data show CDR1 as SNHLY and CDR2 as FYNNEI. This CDR3 has 13 residues.

Here the CDR3 reads CASSPDSDYGYTF. CDR3 nucleotide sequence: TGCGCCAGCAGCCCGGACAGCGACTATGGCTACACCTTC. The rearrangement joins TRBV4-3 to TRBJ1-2, with D maybe TRBD1 (6 bases). From germline, CDR1 is LGHNA and CDR2 YSLEER. The CDR3 contains 13 residues. Trimming pared 4 bases from V and 3 bases from J, leaving 9 bases between.